This T cell receptor (beta chain) is drawn from a study of control samples from healthy donors and cancer patients. Method: immunoSEQ multiplex PCR; TCRdb's copy keeps in-frame clones and lacks some. The table records 90,000 to 110,000 clones, around 89% of them present only once. V was clipped by 6 bases and J by 0 bases; unmatched bases: 5. The germline V gene encodes CDR1 SNHLY and CDR2 FYNNEI. The CDR3 covers 15 residues. The chain uses TRBV2 and TRBJ1-3; 7 positions match TRBD1. The source of this sequence is a woman aged 50 to 60 in good health. Source material: blood. The CDR3 nucleotides are TGTGCCAGCAGGACAGGGATGAACTCTGGAAACACCATATATTTT. It encodes CASRTGMNSGNTIYF.